A selection of T cell receptor beta chains follows, all from one sample in a study of blood T cell repertoires in COVID-19. Data came from immunoSEQ multiplex PCR; TCRdb stores just in-frame clones and leaves some out. Of 100,000 or so clones detected, approximately 87% appear once; the ten largest clones hold around a tenth. The sequenced material came from peripheral blood. The receptors here all came from a woman aged 30 to 39 with acute or convalescent COVID-19. CDR3s include the opening cysteine and the closing phenylalanine or tryptophan. D genes are given only for firm matches. Some rows mark clone size as missing; the rest say once, few, many or name a class of expanded clone.

j_call v_call clone_size d_call cdr3_nt cdr3_aa
TRBJ1-2 TRBV12-3/TRBV12-4 NA NA TGTGCCAGCCGGGGGGGCCCCTATGGCTACACCTTC CASRGGPYGYTF
TRBJ1-1 TRBV12-3/TRBV12-4 NA NA TGTGCCAGCAGCCAGGTGCAGAACACTGAAGCTTTCTTT CASSQVQNTEAFF
TRBJ1-1 TRBV18 NA NA TGTGCCAGCTCACCAGGCAGGTCGGACACTGAAGCTTTCTTT CASSPGRSDTEAFF
TRBJ2-1 TRBV28 NA TRBD2 TGTGCCAGCCATACCCCCGGGGGGGCTAATGAGCAGTTCTTC CASHTPGGANEQFF
TRBJ1-1 TRBV12-5 NA NA TGTGCTAGTGGTTTGCTGGGGGGAACTGAAGCTTTCTTT CASGLLGGTEAFF
TRBJ2-5 TRBV3-1/TRBV3-2 NA TRBD2 TGTGCCAGCAGCCACGGGACTAGCGGGGCTAGAGAGCCCCAGTACTTC CASSHGTSGAREPQYF
TRBJ2-1 TRBV24-1 NA NA TGTGCCACCAGTGACCCTAGGAGGGGTAACTACAATGAGCAGTTCTTC CATSDPRRGNYNEQFF
TRBJ1-6 TRBV7-3 NA TRBD1 TGTGCCAGCAGCGGGACAGCTAATTCACCCCTCCACTTT CASSGTANSPLHF
TRBJ2-7 TRBV24-1 NA TRBD1 TGTGCCACCAGTGGGACGGGACAGGGGGACGAGCAGTACTTC CATSGTGQGDEQYF
TRBJ2-2 TRBV7-3 NA TRBD1 TGTGCCAGCAGCCCAGGGGGCGCGAACACCGGGGAGCTGTTTTTT CASSPGGANTGELFF
TRBJ2-2 TRBV5-1 NA TRBD2 TGCGCCAGCAGCTACGACCGGGGGGGCACCGGGGAGCTGTTTTTT CASSYDRGGTGELFF
TRBJ1-4 TRBV19 NA NA TGTGCCAGTAGTATTACCGCTGGCCCAAATGAAAAACTGTTTTTT CASSITAGPNEKLFF
TRBJ1-2 TRBV19 NA NA TGTGCCAGTAGTATAGCGGCCGGGAAGGCCGGTGGCGGCTACACCTTC CASSIAAGKAGGGYTF
TRBJ1-4 TRBV9 NA TRBD1 TGTGCCAGCAGCGGACAGGGTTCAACTAATGAAAAACTGTTTTTT CASSGQGSTNEKLFF
TRBJ1-2 TRBV18 NA NA TGTGCCAGTTCACCGGGCCCCCCAAGGGGCTACACCTTC CASSPGPPRGYTF
TRBJ1-1 TRBV21-1 few NA TGTGCCAGCAACGCCGGGACAGGAATGAACACTGAAGCTTTCTTT CASNAGTGMNTEAFF
TRBJ1-1 TRBV10-3 NA TRBD1 TGTGCCATCAGTGAGTCTGGGACAGATCACCGGTTT CAISESGTDHRF
TRBJ2-3 TRBV13 NA TRBD2 TGTGCCAGCAGCCAGAGCGGCGAGCGGGGGGGCGCAGATACGCAGTATTTT CASSQSGERGGADTQYF
TRBJ1-2 TRBV5-1 NA NA TGCGCCAGCAGCCTGGAAAGAGCTAACTATGGCTACACCTTC CASSLERANYGYTF
TRBJ1-1 TRBV5-1 NA NA TGCGCCAGCAGCTTGTCTGCGGCGAACACTGAAGCTTTCTTT CASSLSAANTEAFF
TRBJ2-1 TRBV18 NA TRBD2 TGTGCCAGCTTACCGGGACTAGCGGGGAACAATGAGCAGTTCTTC CASLPGLAGNNEQFF
TRBJ1-5 TRBV19 NA NA TGTGCCAGTAGTCGAATATTGGGCTATAATCAGCCCCAGCATTTT CASSRILGYNQPQHF
TRBJ1-6 TRBV7-3 NA NA TGTGCCAGCAGCTTAAATAGCTGGGCGGGTTCACCCCTCCACTTT CASSLNSWAGSPLHF
TRBJ1-4 TRBV7-9 NA TRBD1 TGTGCCAGCAGCCGCGACAGGGGGAATGAAAAACTGTTTTTT CASSRDRGNEKLFF